This TCR beta chain was observed in a study of T cell clones after liver transplantation. Study details: In this trial, immunosuppression withdrawal was attempted within 2 years of liver transplant.

Assay used: immunoSEQ multiplex PCR; TCRdb lists only in-frame clones, some missing. The sample holds about 70,000 clones; 80% are singletons and the top ten take 0.79%. The CDR3 runs to 15 residues. The V end lost 2 bases, the J end lost 3 bases, and 13 bases lay between the germline ends. Germline lookup yields CDR1 SGHAT and CDR2 FQNNGV. The TCR comes from a human patient who received a liver transplant. Some of the T cells may derive from the graft donor. The material sequenced was CD4+ T cells from blood, taken 12 months after liver transplant. The chain links TRBV11-2 to TRBJ2-5, with D perhaps TRBD1 (6 bases). The DNA for the CDR3 is TGTGCCAGCAGCTTATCGCGGACAGAGAAAGAGACCCAGTACTTC. Translating gives CASSLSRTEKETQYF.